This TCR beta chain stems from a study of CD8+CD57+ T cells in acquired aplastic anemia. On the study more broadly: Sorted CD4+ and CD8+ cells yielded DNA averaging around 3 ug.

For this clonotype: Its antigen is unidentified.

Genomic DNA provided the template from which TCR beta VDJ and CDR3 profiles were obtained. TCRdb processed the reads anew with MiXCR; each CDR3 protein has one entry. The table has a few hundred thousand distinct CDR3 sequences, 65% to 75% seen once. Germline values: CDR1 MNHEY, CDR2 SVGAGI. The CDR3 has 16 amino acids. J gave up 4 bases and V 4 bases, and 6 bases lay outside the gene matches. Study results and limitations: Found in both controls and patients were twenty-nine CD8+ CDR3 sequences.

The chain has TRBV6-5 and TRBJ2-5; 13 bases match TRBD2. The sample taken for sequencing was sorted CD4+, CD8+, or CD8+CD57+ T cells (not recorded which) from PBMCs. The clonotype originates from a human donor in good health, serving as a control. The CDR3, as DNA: TGTGCCAGCAGTTCAGGACTAGCGGGGGCAGGAGAGACCCAGTACTTC. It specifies CASSSGLAGAGETQYF.